One sample yielded the 16 T cell receptor beta chains listed below, sequenced in a study of cytomegalovirus exposure and HLA in healthy donors. The PCR contained 60 Vbeta and 13 Jbeta primers. This table comes from immunoSEQ multiplex PCR, and its TCRdb copy is limited to in-frame clones, with some not included. The sample consists of about 150,000 clones, around 80% of them appearing once. The specimen was PBMCs. These receptors were obtained from a boy between 2 and 15 years old in good health and CMV-seronegative.

This clone was counted between two and nine times. The rearrangement joins TRBV4-2 to TRBJ2-1; TRBD2 matches at 10 bases. The CDR3 spans 16 residues. CDR1 and CDR2 (germline): LGHNA, YNFKEQ. After removal of 0 bases from V and 9 bases from J, the junction contained 8 bases not matched to a gene. In DNA, the CDR3 is TGTGCCAGCAGCCAAGAAACTAGCGGGACTGCGGGTGAGCAGTTCTTC. Translation: CASSQETSGTAGEQFF.

This clone occurred once. The chain carries TRBV18 and TRBJ2-1, with TRBD1 matching over 9 bases. This CDR3 spans 19 amino acids. CDR1 is KGHSH and CDR2 is LQKENI in the germline V gene. With V trimmed by 0 bases and J by 9 bases, 18 bases remained unmatched. The CDR3 loop reads CASSPPNSRGTGLSGEQFF. CDR3 nucleotides: TGTGCCAGCTCACCACCGAATTCGAGAGGGACAGGGTTAAGTGGTGAGCAGTTCTTC.

The V gene is TRBV11-2, the J gene TRBJ1-2; D is unresolved. CDR1 and CDR2 from the germline V gene are SGHAT and FQNNGV. This CDR3 has 17 residues. V was shortened by 0 bases and J by 6 bases, with 20 bases between the two germline ends. The CDR3 is CASSLDLGRRTKDGYTF. CDR3 nucleotide sequence: TGTGCCAGCAGCTTAGATCTAGGGCGGCGGACTAAGGATGGCTACACCTTC. The full variable domain, with the rest looked up from reference TRBV11-2 and TRBJ1-2, is EAGVAQSPRYKIIEKRQSVAFWCNPISGHATLYWYQQILGQGPKLLIQFQNNGVVDDSQLPKDRFSAERLKGVDSTLKIQPAKLEDSAVYLCASSLDLGRRTKDGYTFGSGTRLTVV.

This clone was observed a single time. The chain joins TRBV27 to TRBJ2-1; 8 nucleotides align to TRBD2. Per germline, CDR1 MNHEY and CDR2 SMNVEV (reference sequence). The V gene end was trimmed by 6 bases and the J gene end by 0 bases; junction bases not matched to a gene: 4. The CDR3 has 15 residues. This chain's CDR3 is CASSPSGSSYNEQFF. The CDR3 DNA reads TGTGCCAGCAGCCCAAGCGGGAGCTCCTACAATGAGCAGTTCTTC.

The rearrangement links TRBV9 to TRBJ1-5; 12 bases agree with TRBD1. V lost 4 bases, J lost 6 bases, and 14 bases stayed unmatched. Germline values: CDR1 SGDLS, CDR2 YYNGEE. CDR3 length equals 18 residues. CDR3 nucleotides: TGTGCCAGCAGCCCTGGGACAGGGGGCGTTATCGGAGGTCAGCCCCAGCATTTT. It encodes CASSPGTGGVIGGQPQHF.

CDR3 region: CASTQLDQETQYF. CDR3 bases: TGTGCCAGCACCCAACTGGACCAAGAGACCCAGTACTTC. V usage is TRBV28 and J usage is TRBJ2-5; D is unresolved. The germline V gene encodes CDR1 MDHEN and CDR2 SYDVKM. The CDR3 extends over 13 amino acids. V lost 7 bases and J lost 0, with 9 bases in between.

The chain combines TRBV5-4 with TRBJ2-5, with 7 bases fitting TRBD2. The CDR3 totals 15 residues. V lost 2 bases to trimming and J lost 2 bases; unmatched junction nucleotides: 6. CDR1 and CDR2 (germline): SGHNT, YYREEE (reference sequence). The CDR3 DNA reads TGTGCCAGCAGCTTTGGGGGGGGAGTACAAGAGACCCAGTACTTC. It translates to CASSFGGGVQETQYF.

V is TRBV27 and J is TRBJ2-1; no firm D call. CDR1 and CDR2 from the germline V gene are MNHEY and SMNVEV (reference sequence). The length of the CDR3 is 14 residues. V lost 2 bases and J 1 base, leaving 6 bases between the germline ends. The CDR3 spells CASSLDESYNEQFF. The DNA of the CDR3 is TGTGCCAGCAGTTTAGATGAGTCCTACAATGAGCAGTTCTTC.

V and J are TRBV15 and TRBJ2-1; 9 bases are a match to TRBD1. CDR3 length equals 15 residues. CDR1 is LNHNV, CDR2 YYDKDF, per germline (reference sequence). After removal of 4 bases from V and 6 bases from J, the junction contained 7 bases not matched to a gene. Written as DNA, the CDR3 is TGTGCCACCAGCACTGAAACGGACAGGGGCAATGAGCAGTTCTTC. The encoded protein is CATSTETDRGNEQFF. The variable domain in full, completed from reference TRBV15 and TRBJ2-1, reads DAMVIQNPRYQVTQFGKPVTLSCSQTLNHNVMYWYQQKSSQAPKLLFHYYDKDFNNEADTPDNFQSRRPNTSFCFLDIRSPGLGDTAMYLCATSTETDRGNEQFFGPGTRLTVL.

This chain uses TRBV6-5 with TRBJ2-3; TRBD1 aligns across 7 bases. The germline CDR1 and CDR2 sequences are MNHEY and SVGAGI. Trimming took 3 bases from V and 1 from J; bases not matched to a gene: 7. This CDR3 spans 16 amino acids. The CDR3 DNA reads as TGTGCCAGCAGTTATGAACAGGGGCAGGGCACAGATACGCAGTATTTT. This codes for CASSYEQGQGTDTQYF.

The chain joins TRBV19 to TRBJ2-7; D is unresolved. The length of the CDR3 is 13 residues. Germline V lookup: CDR1 LNHDA, CDR2 SQIVND (reference sequence). V lost 4 bases, J lost 0 bases, and 7 bases lay in between. The CDR3 DNA reads as TGTGCCAGTAGTACCCCCTACTCCTACGAGCAGTACTTC. Amino acids: CASSTPYSYEQYF.

The genes are TRBV27 and TRBJ2-7, with TRBD1 matching 10 bases. The CDR3 has 15 residues. The ends lost 2 bases at V and 4 bases at J; junction bases unmatched: 5. Looked up from germline, CDR1 is MNHEY and CDR2 is SMNVEV (reference sequence). CDR3 in DNA: TGTGCCAGCAGTTTAATGGGACAGGGGATATACGAGCAGTACTTC. Residues: CASSLMGQGIYEQYF.

This clone appeared once. This sequence joins TRBV7-3 and TRBJ2-3, with TRBD2 matching over 12 bases. The CDR3 covers 19 residues. Germline V gene data show CDR1 as SGHTA and CDR2 as FQGTGA. Trimming removed 4 bases from V and 2 bases from J; junction bases left unmatched: 13. CDR3 sequence: CASSSPVQTSGGNTDTQYF. The CDR3 DNA follows: TGTGCCAGCAGCTCCCCGGTCCAGACTAGCGGGGGAAACACAGATACGCAGTATTTT.

J is TRBJ2-5 and V is TRBV5-1, with 8 bases identical to TRBD2. The germline CDR1 and CDR2 sequences are SGHRS and YFSETQ. The trim removed 0 bases at V and 4 bases at J, leaving 11 bases unmatched. The CDR3 sequence is 17 residues long. The DNA of the CDR3 is TGCGCCAGCAGCTTGGGGCACACTAGCGGCGCAGGAGAGACCCAGTACTTC. Translating gives CASSLGHTSGAGETQYF. The full variable domain, completed using reference TRBV5-1 and TRBJ2-5, is KAGVTQTPRYLIKTRGQQVTLSCSPISGHRSVSWYQQTPGQGLQFLFEYFSETQRNKGNFPGRFSGRQFSNSRSEMNVSTLELGDSALYLCASSLGHTSGAGETQYFGPGTRLLVL.

The rearrangement uses TRBV5-5 and TRBJ1-4, with TRBD1 identical over 8 bases. Germline loops: CDR1 SGHKS, CDR2 YYEKEE (reference sequence). The CDR3 covers 16 residues. V lost 0 bases to trimming and J lost 7 bases; unmatched junction nucleotides: 8. The CDR3 region has the DNA TGTGCCAGCAGCTTGGCCAGGACAGGGAATGGTGAAAAACTGTTTTTT. Amino acids: CASSLARTGNGEKLFF.

The chain uses TRBV5-1 and TRBJ1-3; 7 bases fit TRBD1. This CDR3 spans 15 amino acids. The ends lost 7 bases at V and 0 bases at J; junction bases unmatched: 7. Per germline, CDR1 SGHRS and CDR2 YFSETQ. CDR3 protein: CASSHGDSSGNTIYF. CDR3 sequence (DNA): TGCGCCAGCTCCCACGGGGACAGCTCTGGAAACACCATATATTTT.